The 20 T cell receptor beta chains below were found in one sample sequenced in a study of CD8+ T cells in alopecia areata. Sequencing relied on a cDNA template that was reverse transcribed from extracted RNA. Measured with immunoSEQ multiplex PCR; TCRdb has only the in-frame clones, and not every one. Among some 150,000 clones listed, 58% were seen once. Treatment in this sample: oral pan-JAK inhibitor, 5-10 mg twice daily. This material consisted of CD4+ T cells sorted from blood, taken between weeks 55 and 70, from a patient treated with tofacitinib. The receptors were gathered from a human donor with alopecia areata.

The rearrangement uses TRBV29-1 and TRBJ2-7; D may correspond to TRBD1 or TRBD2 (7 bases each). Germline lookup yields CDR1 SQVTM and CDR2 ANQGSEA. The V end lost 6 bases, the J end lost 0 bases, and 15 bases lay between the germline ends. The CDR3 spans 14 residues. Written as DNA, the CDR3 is TGCAGCGTCACGACAGGGACTAACTCCTACGAGCAGTACTTC. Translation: CSVTTGTNSYEQYF.

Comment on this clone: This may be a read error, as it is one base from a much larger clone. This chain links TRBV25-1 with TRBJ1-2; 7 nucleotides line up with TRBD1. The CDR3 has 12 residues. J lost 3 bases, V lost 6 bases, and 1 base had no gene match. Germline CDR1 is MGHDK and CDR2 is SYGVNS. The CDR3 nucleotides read TGTGCCAGCAGACAGGGGCACTATGGCTACACCTTC. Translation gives CASRQGHYGYTF.

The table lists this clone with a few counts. CDR3 protein: CAWSQQDWGEQFF. The CDR3 nucleotides are TGTGCCTGGAGTCAACAGGACTGGGGAGAGCAGTTCTTC. The chain links TRBV30 to TRBJ2-1; the D call may be TRBD1 or TRBD2 (5 bases each). In germline, CDR1 is GTSNPN, CDR2 SVGIG (reference sequence). V lost 2 bases and J 10 bases, leaving 15 bases between the germline ends. This CDR3 region has 13 residues.

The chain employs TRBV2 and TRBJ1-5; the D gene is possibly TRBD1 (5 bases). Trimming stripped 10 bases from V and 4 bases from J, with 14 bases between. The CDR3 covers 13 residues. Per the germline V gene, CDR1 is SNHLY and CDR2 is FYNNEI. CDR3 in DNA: TGTGCCACAAACGGGGCGCGAAATCAGCCCCAGCATTTT. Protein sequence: CATNGARNQPQHF. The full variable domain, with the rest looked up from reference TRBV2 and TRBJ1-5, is EPEVTQTPSHQVTQMGQEVILRCVPISNHLYFYWYRQILGQKVEFLVSFYNNEISEKSEIFDDQFSVERPDGSNFTLKIRSTKLEDSAMYFCATNGARNQPQHFGDGTRLSIL.

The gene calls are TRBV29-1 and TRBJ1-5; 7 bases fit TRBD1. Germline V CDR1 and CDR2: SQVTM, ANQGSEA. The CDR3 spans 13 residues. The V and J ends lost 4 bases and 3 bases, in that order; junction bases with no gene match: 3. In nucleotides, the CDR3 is TGCAGCGTTGCCGGGACAGCCAATCAGCCCCAGCATTTT. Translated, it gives CSVAGTANQPQHF. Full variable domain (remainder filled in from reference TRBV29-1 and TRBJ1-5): SAVISQKPSRDICQRGTSLTIQCQVDSQVTMMFWYRQQPGQSLTLIATANQGSEATYESGFVIDKFPISRPNLTFSTLTVSNMSPEDSSIYLCSVAGTANQPQHFGDGTRLSIL.

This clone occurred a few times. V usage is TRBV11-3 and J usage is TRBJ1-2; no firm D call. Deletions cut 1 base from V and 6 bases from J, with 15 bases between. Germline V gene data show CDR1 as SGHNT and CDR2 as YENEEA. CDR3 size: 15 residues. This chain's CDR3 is CASSLAGPGTDGYTF. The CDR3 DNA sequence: TGTGCCAGCAGCTTAGCGGGTCCAGGAACGGATGGCTACACCTTC.

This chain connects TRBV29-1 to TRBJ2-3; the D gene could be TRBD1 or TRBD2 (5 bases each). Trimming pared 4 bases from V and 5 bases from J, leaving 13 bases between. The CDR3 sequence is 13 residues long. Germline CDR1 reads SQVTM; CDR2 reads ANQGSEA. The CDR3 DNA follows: TGCAGCGTTGCGTCAGTTGGGGGAGATACGCAGTATTTT. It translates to CSVASVGGDTQYF.

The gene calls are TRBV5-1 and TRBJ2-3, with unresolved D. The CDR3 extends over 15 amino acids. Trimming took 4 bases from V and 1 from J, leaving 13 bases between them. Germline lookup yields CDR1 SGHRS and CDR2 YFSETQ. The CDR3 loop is CASSPLTPGTDTQYF. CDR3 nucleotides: TGCGCCAGCAGCCCGTTGACCCCTGGCACAGATACGCAGTATTTT.

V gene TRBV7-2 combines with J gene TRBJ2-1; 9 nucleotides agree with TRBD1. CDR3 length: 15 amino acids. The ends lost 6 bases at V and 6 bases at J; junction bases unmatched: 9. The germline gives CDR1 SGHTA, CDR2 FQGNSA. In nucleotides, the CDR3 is TGTGCCAGCAGGACCACGGGACAGGGTCTCAATGAGCAGTTCTTC. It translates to CASRTTGQGLNEQFF.

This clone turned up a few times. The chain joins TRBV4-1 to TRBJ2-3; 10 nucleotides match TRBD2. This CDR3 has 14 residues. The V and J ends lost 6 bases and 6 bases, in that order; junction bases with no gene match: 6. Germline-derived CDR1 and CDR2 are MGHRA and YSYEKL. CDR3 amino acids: CASSHAGLADTQYF. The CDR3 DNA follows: TGCGCCAGCAGTCACGCGGGACTAGCGGATACGCAGTATTTT.

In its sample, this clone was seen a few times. The CDR3 bases are TGTGCCAGCAGCCGGGACGGCTACTATGGCTACACCTTC. Its translation is CASSRDGYYGYTF. V gene TRBV9 combines with J gene TRBJ1-2; tentative D call: TRBD1 (5 bases). Deletions cut 4 bases from V and 3 bases from J, with 10 bases between. In germline, CDR1 is SGDLS, CDR2 YYNGEE. The CDR3 length is 13 residues. Using reference TRBV9 and TRBJ1-2 for the parts outside the CDR3, the full variable domain is DSGVTQTPKHLITATGQRVTLRCSPRSGDLSVYWYQQSLDQGLQFLIQYYNGEERAKGNILERFSAQQFPDLHSELNLSSLELGDSALYFCASSRDGYYGYTFGSGTRLTVV.

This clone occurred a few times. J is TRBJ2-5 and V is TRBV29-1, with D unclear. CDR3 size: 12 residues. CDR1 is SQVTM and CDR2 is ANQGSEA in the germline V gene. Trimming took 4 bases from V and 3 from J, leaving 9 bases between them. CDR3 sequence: CSVGQTEETQYF. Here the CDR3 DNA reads TGCAGCGTTGGGCAGACCGAAGAGACCCAGTACTTC.

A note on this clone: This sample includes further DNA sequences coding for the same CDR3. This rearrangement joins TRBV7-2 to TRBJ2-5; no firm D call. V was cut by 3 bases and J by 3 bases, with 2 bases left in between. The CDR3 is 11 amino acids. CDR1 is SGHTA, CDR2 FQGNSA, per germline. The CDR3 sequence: CASSLKETQYF. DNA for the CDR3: TGTGCCAGCAGCTTGAAAGAGACCCAGTACTTC. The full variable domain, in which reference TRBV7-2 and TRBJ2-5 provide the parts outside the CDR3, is GAGVSQSPSNKVTEKGKDVELRCDPISGHTALYWYRQSLGQGLEFLIYFQGNSAPDKSGLPSDRFSAERTGGSVSTLTIQRTQQEDSAVYLCASSLKETQYFGPGTRLLVL.

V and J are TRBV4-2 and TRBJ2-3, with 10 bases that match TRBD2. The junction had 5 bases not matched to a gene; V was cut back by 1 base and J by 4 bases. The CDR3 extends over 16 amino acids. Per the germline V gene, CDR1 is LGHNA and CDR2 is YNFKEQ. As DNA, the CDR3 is TGTGCCAGCAGCCAAGGACTAAGCGGGGGGGCAGATACGCAGTATTTT. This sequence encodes CASSQGLSGGADTQYF.

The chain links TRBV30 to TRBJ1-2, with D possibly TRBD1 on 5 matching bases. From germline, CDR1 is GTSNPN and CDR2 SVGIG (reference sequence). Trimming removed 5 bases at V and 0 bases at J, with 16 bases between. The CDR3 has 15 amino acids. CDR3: CAWLWDARTNYGYTF. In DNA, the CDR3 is TGTGCCTGGCTCTGGGACGCCCGAACTAACTATGGCTACACCTTC.

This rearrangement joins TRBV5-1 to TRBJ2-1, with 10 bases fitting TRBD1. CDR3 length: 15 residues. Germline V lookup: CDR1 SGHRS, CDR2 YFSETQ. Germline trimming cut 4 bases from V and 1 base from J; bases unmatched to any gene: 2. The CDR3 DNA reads TGCGCCAGCAGCAAGGACAGGGGGTCCTACAATGAGCAGTTCTTC. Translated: CASSKDRGSYNEQFF.

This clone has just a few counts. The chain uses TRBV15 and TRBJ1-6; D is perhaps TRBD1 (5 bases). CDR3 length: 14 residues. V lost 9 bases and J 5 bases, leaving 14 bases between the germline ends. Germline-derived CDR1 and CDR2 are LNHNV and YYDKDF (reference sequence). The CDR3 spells CATRWGVNNSPLHF. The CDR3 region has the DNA TGTGCCACTCGGTGGGGGGTGAATAATTCACCCCTCCACTTT.

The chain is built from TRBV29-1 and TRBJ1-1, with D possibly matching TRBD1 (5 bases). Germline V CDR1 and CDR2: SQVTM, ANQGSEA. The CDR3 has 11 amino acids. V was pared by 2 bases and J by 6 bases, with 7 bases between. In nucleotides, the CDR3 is TGCAGCGTTGAAAGGGGCGCTGAAGCTTTCTTT. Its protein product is CSVERGAEAFF.

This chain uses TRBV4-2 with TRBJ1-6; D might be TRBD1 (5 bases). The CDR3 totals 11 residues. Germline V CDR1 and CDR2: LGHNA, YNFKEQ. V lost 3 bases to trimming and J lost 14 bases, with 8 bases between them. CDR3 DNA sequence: TGTGCCAGCAGCCAGGGGGAAACCCTCCACTTT. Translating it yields CASSQGETLHF.

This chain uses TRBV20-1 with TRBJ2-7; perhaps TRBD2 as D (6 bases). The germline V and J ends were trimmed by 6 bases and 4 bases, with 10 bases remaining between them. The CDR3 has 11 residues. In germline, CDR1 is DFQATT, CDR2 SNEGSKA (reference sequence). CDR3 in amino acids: CSAGRGYEQYF. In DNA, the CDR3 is TGCAGTGCAGGGCGGGGTTACGAGCAGTACTTC.